This record looks at one T cell receptor (beta chain) sequence and its context. Its antigen remains unknown. The V gene's germline CDR1 is SGHDN and CDR2 FVKESK. This CDR3 region has 12 residues. V was pared by 6 bases and J by 9 bases, with 4 bases of the junction left unmatched. This entry is derived from a study of cytomegalovirus exposure and HLA in healthy donors. Study details: HLA-typed donors contributed some 85 million unique TCRs, which were held in an early data release.

PCR used 60 Vbeta primers and 13 Jbeta primers. Clones were read by immunoSEQ multiplex PCR, and TCRdb kept only the in-frame ones, dropping some. Of 95,000 to 150,000 clones in the sample, over 60% were seen once. Study outcomes and limitations: CMV antigen specificity of three CMV-associated chains was confirmed in vitro. According to the study, 180 or so TCR beta chains were cytomegalovirus-associated. TCR sequences were mostly rare, though some public TCRs occurred in many donors.

The sequence was obtained from a woman aged 60-75 years in good health and CMV-seropositive. The sequencing input was PBMCs. The chain carries TRBV14 and TRBJ1-1; 10 bases are shared with TRBD1. CDR3: CASRRTGGKAFF. The DNA of the CDR3 is TGTGCCAGCAGACGGACAGGGGGTAAAGCTTTCTTT.